Below, 8 T cell receptor beta chains from the same sample are listed, as sequenced in a study of T cell responses to AZD1222 COVID-19 vaccine. This table comes from immunoSEQ multiplex PCR, and its TCRdb copy is limited to in-frame clones, with some not included. The data contain over 85,000 clones, 85% to 95% of them singletons. The material was peripheral blood, obtained 28 days after the second AZD1222 dose. The source is an adult who received the AZD1222 COVID-19 vaccine.

There are a few counts of this clone. The chain is built from TRBV7-8 and TRBJ1-2, with D maybe TRBD1 (6 bases). The germline V and J ends were trimmed by 0 bases and 2 bases, with 7 bases remaining between them. The CDR3 has 14 residues. Germline V gene sequence: CDR1 SGHVS, CDR2 FQNEAQ. The CDR3 DNA follows: TGTGCCAGCAGCTTAGCGACAGGCAACTATGGCTACACCTTC. Protein: CASSLATGNYGYTF.

The chain combines TRBV9 with TRBJ1-2, with D possibly TRBD1 on 6 matching bases. Deletions cut 3 bases from V and 6 bases from J, with 12 bases between. Germline CDR1 SGDLS, CDR2 YYNGEE. This CDR3 region has 13 residues. Here the CDR3 DNA reads TGTGCCAGCAGCGCGCGACAGGTAGATGGCTACACCTTC. Amino acid sequence: CASSARQVDGYTF.

The V gene is TRBV6-5, the J gene TRBJ1-4, with D possibly TRBD1 on 6 matching bases. The germline V and J ends were trimmed by 5 bases and 6 bases, with 16 bases remaining between them. The CDR3 runs to 15 residues. Germline V lookup: CDR1 MNHEY, CDR2 SVGAGI. The CDR3 sequence is CASSLKQGRDEKLFF. CDR3 DNA sequence: TGTGCCAGCAGTCTAAAACAGGGACGGGATGAAAAACTGTTTTTT.

The chain uses TRBV12-3 or TRBV12-4 and TRBJ1-1, with 10 bases lining up with TRBD1. CDR3 length: 12 amino acids. The V gene end was trimmed by 4 bases and the J gene end by 12 bases; junction bases not matched to a gene: 5. DNA of the CDR3: TGTGCCAGCAGTTGGGACAGGGGAGAATCTTTCTTT. Protein: CASSWDRGESFF.

The rearrangement joins TRBV2 to TRBJ2-7, with a possible D match to TRBD2 (6 bases). Germline V lookup: CDR1 SNHLY, CDR2 FYNNEI. There are 15 residues in the CDR3. The germline V and J ends were trimmed by 7 bases and 6 bases, with 22 bases remaining between them. This chain's CDR3 is CASNPSREVRSEQYF. CDR3 nucleotide sequence: TGTGCCAGCAACCCTTCTAGGGAGGTCCGTTCCGAGCAGTACTTC.

The chain has TRBV19 and TRBJ2-3, with 10 bases fitting TRBD2. The CDR3 length is 16 residues. Germline V CDR1 and CDR2: LNHDA, SQIVND (reference sequence). V was clipped by 6 bases and J by 1 base; unmatched bases: 7. The CDR3 DNA is TGTGCCAGTAGGCAGCGGGAGGGCCGGGGCACAGATACGCAGTATTTT. Translated, it gives CASRQREGRGTDTQYF.

The chain links TRBV7-9 to TRBJ1-2; D possibly corresponds to TRBD1 (6 bases). The germline gives CDR1 SEHNR, CDR2 FQNEAQ (reference sequence). Trimming shortened V by 5 bases and J by 8 bases, and 33 bases separated the two germline ends. This CDR3 has 19 residues. As DNA, the CDR3 is TGTGCCAGCAGCACCCGAGGGGGTATTATTGCGCCCACCCGGGGAGGCTACACCTTC. It codes for CASSTRGGIIAPTRGGYTF.

The chain combines TRBV5-1 with TRBJ1-2, with TRBD1 identical over 9 bases. CDR3 size: 14 residues. V lost 0 bases, J lost 6 bases, and 3 bases stayed unmatched. From germline, CDR1 is SGHRS and CDR2 YFSETQ. The CDR3 coding sequence is TGCGCCAGCAGCTTGGAGGGACAGGGAAATGGCTACACCTTC. It is translated as CASSLEGQGNGYTF. Drawing the rest from reference TRBV5-1 and TRBJ1-2, the complete variable domain is KAGVTQTPRYLIKTRGQQVTLSCSPISGHRSVSWYQQTPGQGLQFLFEYFSETQRNKGNFPGRFSGRQFSNSRSEMNVSTLELGDSALYLCASSLEGQGNGYTFGSGTRLTVV.